This TCR beta chain was documented in a study of identical twins. The sample holds a few counts of this clonotype. V was clipped by 3 bases and J by 5 bases; unmatched bases: 8. The CDR3 has 15 amino acids. TCRdb reanalysed the 5' RACE reads using MiXCR and keeps one entry per CDR3 protein. Among approximately 550,000 distinct CDR3 sequences listed, approximately 20% were seen once. These data were also reused for a study on yellow fever vaccine responses in identical twins.

Sequencing was performed on CD4+ T cells sorted from blood. The receptor was derived from a woman between 18 and 29 years old in good health. This chain uses TRBV12-3 or TRBV12-4 with TRBJ2-5, with 8 nucleotides matching TRBD1. CDR3 nucleotides: TGTGCCAGCAGTTTGAGTACAGGGGGTGTGGAGACCCAGTACTTC. Its protein product is CASSLSTGGVETQYF.